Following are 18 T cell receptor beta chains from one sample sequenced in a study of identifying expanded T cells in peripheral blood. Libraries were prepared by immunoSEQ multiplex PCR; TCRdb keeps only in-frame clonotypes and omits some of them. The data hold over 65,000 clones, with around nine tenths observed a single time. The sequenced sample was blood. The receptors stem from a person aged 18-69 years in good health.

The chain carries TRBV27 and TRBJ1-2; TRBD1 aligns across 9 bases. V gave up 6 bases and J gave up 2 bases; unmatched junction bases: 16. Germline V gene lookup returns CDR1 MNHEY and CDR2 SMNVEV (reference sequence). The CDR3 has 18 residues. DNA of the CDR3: TGTGCCAGCAGCCCTACCCCCGGGACAGGGAGGCGGAACTATGGCTACACCTTC. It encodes CASSPTPGTGRRNYGYTF.

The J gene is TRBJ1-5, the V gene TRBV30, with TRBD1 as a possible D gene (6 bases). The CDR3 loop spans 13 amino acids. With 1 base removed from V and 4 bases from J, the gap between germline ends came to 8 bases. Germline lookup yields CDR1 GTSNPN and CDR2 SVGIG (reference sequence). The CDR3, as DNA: TGTGCCTGGAGTGCAGGGGCAAATCAGCCCCAGCATTTT. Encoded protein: CAWSAGANQPQHF.

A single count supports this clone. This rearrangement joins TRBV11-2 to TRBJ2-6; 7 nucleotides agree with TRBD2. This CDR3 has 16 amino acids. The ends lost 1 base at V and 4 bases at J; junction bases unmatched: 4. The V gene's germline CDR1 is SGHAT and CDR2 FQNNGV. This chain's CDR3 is CASSLVGGTGANVLTF. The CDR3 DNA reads TGTGCCAGCAGCTTAGTGGGGGGGACCGGGGCCAACGTCCTGACTTTC.

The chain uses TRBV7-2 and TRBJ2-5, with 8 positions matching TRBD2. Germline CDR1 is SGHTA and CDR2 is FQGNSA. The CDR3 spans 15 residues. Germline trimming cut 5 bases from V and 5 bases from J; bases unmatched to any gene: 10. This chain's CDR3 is CASSPGLAEAETQYF. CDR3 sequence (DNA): TGTGCCAGCAGCCCCGGACTAGCTGAAGCCGAGACCCAGTACTTC.

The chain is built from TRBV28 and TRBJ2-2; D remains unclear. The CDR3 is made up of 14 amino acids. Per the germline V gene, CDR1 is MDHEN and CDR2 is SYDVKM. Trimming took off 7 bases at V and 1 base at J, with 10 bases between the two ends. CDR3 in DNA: TGTGCCAGCACCGGTGGTCAGAACACCGGGGAGCTGTTTTTT. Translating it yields CASTGGQNTGELFF.

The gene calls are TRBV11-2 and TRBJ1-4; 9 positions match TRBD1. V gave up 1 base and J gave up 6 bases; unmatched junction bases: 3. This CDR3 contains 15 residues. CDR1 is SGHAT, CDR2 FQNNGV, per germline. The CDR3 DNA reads TGTGCCAGCAGCTTAGGGGACAGGGATCATGAAAAACTGTTTTTT. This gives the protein CASSLGDRDHEKLFF.

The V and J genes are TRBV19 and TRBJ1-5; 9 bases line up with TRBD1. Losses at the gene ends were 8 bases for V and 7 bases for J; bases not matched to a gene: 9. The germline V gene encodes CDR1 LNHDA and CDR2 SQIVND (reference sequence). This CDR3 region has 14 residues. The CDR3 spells CASSGTGISQPQHF. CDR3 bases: TGTGCCAGTTCCGGGACAGGGATATCGCAGCCCCAGCATTTT. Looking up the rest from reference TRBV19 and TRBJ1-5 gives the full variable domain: DGGITQSPKYLFRKEGQNVTLSCEQNLNHDAMYWYRQDPGQGLRLIYYSQIVNDFQKGDIAEGYSVSREKKESFPLTVTSAQKNPTAFYLCASSGTGISQPQHFGDGTRLSIL.

The CDR3 sequence is CASSKEWLTEQYF. CDR3 nucleotide sequence: TGTGCCAGCAGCAAAGAGTGGTTAACCGAGCAGTACTTC. The chain carries TRBV21-1 and TRBJ2-7. TRBV21-1 is a listed pseudogene. This CDR3 is 13 amino acids long.

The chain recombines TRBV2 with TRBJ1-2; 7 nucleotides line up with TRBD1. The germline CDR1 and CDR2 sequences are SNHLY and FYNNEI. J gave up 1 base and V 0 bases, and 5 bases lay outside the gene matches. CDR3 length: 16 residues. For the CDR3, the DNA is TGTGCCAGCAGTGAAGCGGAGAGGGGGCGTAACTATGGCTACACCTTC. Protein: CASSEAERGRNYGYTF.

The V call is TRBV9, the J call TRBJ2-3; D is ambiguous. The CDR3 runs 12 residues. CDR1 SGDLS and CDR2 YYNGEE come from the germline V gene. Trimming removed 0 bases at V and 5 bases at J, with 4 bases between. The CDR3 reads CASSVVGDTQYF. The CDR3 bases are TGTGCCAGCAGCGTAGTAGGAGATACGCAGTATTTT.

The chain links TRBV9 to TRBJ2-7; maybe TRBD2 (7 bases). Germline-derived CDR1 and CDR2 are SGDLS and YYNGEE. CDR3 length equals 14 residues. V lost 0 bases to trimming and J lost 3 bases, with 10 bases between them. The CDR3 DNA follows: TGTGCCAGCAGCGTAGGGGGAGGGGGCTACGAGCAGTACTTC. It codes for CASSVGGGGYEQYF.

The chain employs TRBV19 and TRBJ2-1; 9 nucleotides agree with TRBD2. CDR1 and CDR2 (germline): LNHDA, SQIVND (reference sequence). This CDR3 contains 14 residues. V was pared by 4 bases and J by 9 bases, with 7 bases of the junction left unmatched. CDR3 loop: CASSRSSGNSEQFF. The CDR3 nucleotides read TGTGCCAGTAGTAGATCTAGCGGGAATAGTGAGCAGTTCTTC.

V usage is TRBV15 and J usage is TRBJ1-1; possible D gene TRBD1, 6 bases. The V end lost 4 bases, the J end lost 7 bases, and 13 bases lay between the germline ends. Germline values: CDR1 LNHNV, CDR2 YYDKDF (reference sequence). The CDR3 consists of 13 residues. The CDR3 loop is CATSISRGGEAFF. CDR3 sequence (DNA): TGTGCCACCAGCATATCTAGGGGGGGTGAAGCTTTCTTT.

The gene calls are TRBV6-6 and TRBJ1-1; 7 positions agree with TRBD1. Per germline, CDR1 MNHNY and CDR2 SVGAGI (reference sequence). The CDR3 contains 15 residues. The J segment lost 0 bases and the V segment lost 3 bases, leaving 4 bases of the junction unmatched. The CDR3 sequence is CASSYWQGVNTEAFF. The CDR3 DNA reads TGTGCCAGCAGTTATTGGCAGGGGGTGAACACTGAAGCTTTCTTT.

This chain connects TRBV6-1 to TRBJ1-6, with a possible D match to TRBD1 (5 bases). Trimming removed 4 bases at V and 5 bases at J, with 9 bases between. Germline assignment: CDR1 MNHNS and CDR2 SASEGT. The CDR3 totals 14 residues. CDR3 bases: TGTGCCAGCAGTGCGGCACAGGATAATTCACCCCTCCACTTT. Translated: CASSAAQDNSPLHF.

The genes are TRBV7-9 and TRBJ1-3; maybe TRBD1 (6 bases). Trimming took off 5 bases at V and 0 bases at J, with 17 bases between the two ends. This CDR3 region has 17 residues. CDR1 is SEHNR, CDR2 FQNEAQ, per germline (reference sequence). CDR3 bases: TGTGCCAGCAGCGGATCACACGGACAGTACTCTGGAAACACCATATATTTT. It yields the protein CASSGSHGQYSGNTIYF.

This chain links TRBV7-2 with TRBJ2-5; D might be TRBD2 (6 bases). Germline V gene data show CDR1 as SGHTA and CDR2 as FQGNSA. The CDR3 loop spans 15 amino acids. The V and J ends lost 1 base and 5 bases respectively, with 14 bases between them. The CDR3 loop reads CASSLGPLGRETQYF. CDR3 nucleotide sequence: TGTGCCAGCAGCTTAGGCCCCTTAGGGAGGGAGACCCAGTACTTC.

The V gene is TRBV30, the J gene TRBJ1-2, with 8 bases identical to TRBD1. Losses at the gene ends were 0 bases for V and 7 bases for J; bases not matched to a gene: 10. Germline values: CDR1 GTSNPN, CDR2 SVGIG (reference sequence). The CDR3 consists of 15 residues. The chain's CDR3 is CAWSVPNRGGFGYTF. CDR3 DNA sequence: TGTGCCTGGAGTGTACCTAACAGGGGGGGCTTTGGCTACACCTTC.